Following are 21 T cell receptor beta chains from one sample sequenced in a study of molecular identifiers for immune sequencing clone quantification. TCRdb reprocessed the PCR reads with MiXCR, giving one entry per CDR3 protein. The sample has about 320,000 distinct CDR3 sequences; around 21% are singletons. The specimen was naive CD8+ T cells from blood, with Jurkat cell RNA spiked in. The subset: FACS-sorted CD8+CD4-CCR7+CD45RA+ naive T cells. The receptors were gathered from a human donor in good health. Some libraries in this study had Jurkat cell RNA spiked in.

This clonotype was observed at least ten times. The rearrangement uses TRBV12-3 or TRBV12-4 and TRBJ2-5; 7 positions match TRBD1. V shed 2 bases and J 7 bases; nucleotides not matched to a gene: 10. This CDR3 has 15 residues. CDR3 bases: TGTGCCAGCAGTTTATATGGACAGGACGGAGCGACCCAGTACTTC. Its protein is CASSLYGQDGATQYF.

Note on this clonotype: One base separates it from a far larger clone, so it is likely a read error. The CDR3 does not end in the conserved phenylalanine or tryptophan, so this is likely a read error. The chain uses TRBV7-2 and TRBJ2-3; no clear D gene. The CDR3 has 13 amino acids. In germline, CDR1 is SGHTA, CDR2 FQGNSA. V dropped 2 bases and J dropped 3 bases, with 6 bases sitting between them. For the CDR3, the DNA is TGTGCCAGCAGCTTATCCGGGACAGATACGCAGTATCTT. It specifies CASSLSGTDTQYL.

This clonotype has a handful of counts. This rearrangement joins TRBV4-2 to TRBJ2-7; a weak D match, TRBD2 (5 bases). The V end lost 1 base, the J end lost 1 base, and 11 bases lay between the germline ends. Germline CDR1 reads LGHNA; CDR2 reads YNFKEQ. The length of the CDR3 is 15 residues. CDR3 amino acids: CASSQGGLNSYEQYF. The CDR3 nucleotides are TGTGCCAGCAGCCAAGGCGGGCTAAATTCCTACGAGCAGTACTTC.

Details on this clonotype: A clone one base away is much larger, so this may be a read error. This likely comes from a read error, as the CDR3 has no conserved phenylalanine or tryptophan at its end. The V and J genes are TRBV7-6 and TRBJ2-7; TRBD1 matches 9 bases. Trimming took 3 bases from V and 5 from J; bases not matched to a gene: 5. Germline CDR1 is SGHVS and CDR2 is FNYEAQ. There are 14 residues in the CDR3. CDR3 residues: CASSLGQGLDEQYS. In DNA, the CDR3 is TGTGCCAGCAGCTTGGGACAGGGTCTGGACGAGCAGTACTCC.

This clonotype appeared a few times. V gene TRBV6-4 combines with J gene TRBJ1-1, with 7 positions matching TRBD1. The ends lost 3 bases at V and 3 bases at J; junction bases unmatched: 4. The CDR3 runs 14 residues. Germline assignment: CDR1 MRHNA and CDR2 SNTAGT. The CDR3 nucleotides read TGTGCCAGCAGTGAGTGGCAGGGGGACACTGAAGCTTTCTTT. Its translation: CASSEWQGDTEAFF.

This clonotype has a single count. The chain combines TRBV3-1 with TRBJ2-3; D might be TRBD2 (7 bases). CDR1 is LGHDT, CDR2 YNNKEL, per germline (reference sequence). The CDR3 consists of 19 residues. The V end lost 0 bases, the J end lost 6 bases, and 25 bases lay between the germline ends. DNA of the CDR3: TGTGCCAGCAGCCAAGAATACCTTAGGGAAGCGGGACAATCGGATACGCAGTATTTT. This codes for CASSQEYLREAGQSDTQYF.

This clonotype has at least ten counts. The gene calls are TRBV6-6 and TRBJ2-7, with D maybe TRBD2 (6 bases). The CDR3 is 14 amino acids. The V gene's germline CDR1 is MNHNY and CDR2 SVGAGI (reference sequence). V lost 6 bases, J lost 0 bases, and 12 bases lay in between. CDR3 bases: TGTGCCAGCAGGGGAGGACGGTACTCCTACGAGCAGTACTTC. Residues: CASRGGRYSYEQYF.

This clonotype was seen repeatedly, ten times or more. The CDR3 is CASRPDRTLEAFF. The CDR3 DNA follows: TGTGCCAGCAGGCCGGACAGAACCCTTGAAGCTTTCTTT. V gene TRBV6-2 or TRBV6-3 combines with J gene TRBJ1-1; D perhaps matches TRBD1 (6 bases). V was pared by 6 bases and J by 7 bases, with 15 bases between. Germline V CDR1 and CDR2: MNHEY, SVGEGT. The CDR3 runs 13 residues.

This clonotype has ten or more counts. The chain is built from TRBV6-1 and TRBJ1-1, with a possible D match to TRBD1 (6 bases). Germline V gene lookup returns CDR1 MNHNS and CDR2 SASEGT. Trimming removed 8 bases at V and 4 bases at J, with 20 bases between. The CDR3 consists of 15 residues. CDR3 protein: CASGGGGRGGTEAFF. The CDR3 DNA sequence: TGTGCCAGCGGAGGGGGGGGGCGCGGGGGCACTGAAGCTTTCTTT.

To note about this clonotype: A much bigger clone sits one base away, suggesting this may be a read error. This chain links TRBV5-6 with TRBJ1-1, with a possible D match to TRBD1 (5 bases). CDR3 length: 14 amino acids. CDR1 SGHDT and CDR2 YYEEEE come from the germline V gene. With 4 bases removed from V and 1 base from J, the gap between germline ends came to 11 bases. CDR3 bases: TGTGCCAGCAGCCCTGAACAGGAGAACACTGAAGCTTTCTTT. This encodes CASSPEQENTEAFF.

This chain connects TRBV5-1 to TRBJ2-7; D perhaps matches TRBD1 (6 bases). Trimming cost V 4 bases and J 5 bases, with 16 bases left between them. Germline V gene sequence: CDR1 SGHRS, CDR2 YFSETQ. The CDR3 runs to 14 residues. CDR3 loop: CASSLTGTLHEQYF. Here the CDR3 DNA reads TGCGCCAGCAGCCTTACAGGGACACTCCACGAGCAGTACTTC.

The genes are TRBV7-2 and TRBJ2-7; possible D gene TRBD1, 7 bases. The CDR3 consists of 15 residues. Germline CDR1 and CDR2: SGHTA and FQGNSA. V was shortened by 2 bases and J by 5 bases, with 16 bases between the two germline ends. The CDR3 region is CASSLLSGGYNEQYF. The CDR3 nucleotides read TGTGCCAGCAGCTTATTGTCAGGGGGGTACAACGAGCAGTACTTC. Based on the CDR3 plus reference TRBV7-2 and TRBJ2-7, the full variable domain is GAGVSQSPSNKVTEKGKDVELRCDPISGHTALYWYRQSLGQGLEFLIYFQGNSAPDKSGLPSDRFSAERTGGSVSTLTIQRTQQEDSAVYLCASSLLSGGYNEQYFGPGTRLTVT.

This clonotype has at least ten counts. This chain connects TRBV6-6 to TRBJ2-1, with TRBD1 identical over 8 bases. The V segment lost 4 bases and the J segment 10 bases; nucleotides outside the gene matches: 9. Germline-derived CDR1 and CDR2 are MNHNY and SVGAGI (reference sequence). The CDR3 spans 14 residues. The CDR3, as DNA: TGTGCCAGCAGTTCCGACAGGGGCGGAGGCGAGCAGTTCTTC. Protein: CASSSDRGGGEQFF.

The V and J genes are TRBV4-3 and TRBJ1-1; TRBD1 is a possible D gene (5 bases). This CDR3 is built from 18 residues. The ends were cut back, 0 bases at V and 0 bases at J, with 17 bases in the middle. Germline-derived CDR1 and CDR2 are LGHNA and YSLEER. In DNA, the CDR3 is TGCGCCAGCAGCCAAGATCTGGCATCCGAACAGGTGAACACTGAAGCTTTCTTT. Protein sequence: CASSQDLASEQVNTEAFF.

This clonotype was seen at least ten times. This chain connects TRBV28 to TRBJ1-5; TRBD1 matches 7 bases. V lost 3 bases, J lost 3 bases, and 11 bases stayed unmatched. This CDR3 has 17 amino acids. Germline V CDR1 and CDR2: MDHEN, SYDVKM. The CDR3 loop is CASSFPDRVEINQPQHF. DNA of the CDR3: TGTGCCAGCAGTTTCCCCGACAGGGTGGAAATCAATCAGCCCCAGCATTTT.

In its sample, this clonotype was seen many times. This chain connects TRBV4-2 to TRBJ2-2; D is unresolved. The ends were cut back, 3 bases at V and 1 base at J, with 6 bases in the middle. Germline CDR1 and CDR2: LGHNA and YNFKEQ. The CDR3 runs 14 residues. The CDR3 spells CASSQGMNTGELFF. The CDR3 DNA reads as TGTGCCAGCAGCCAGGGGATGAACACCGGGGAGCTGTTTTTT.

This clonotype was counted between two and nine times. This chain links TRBV2 with TRBJ2-2, with D tentatively TRBD1 (6 bases). V was shortened by 6 bases and J by 5 bases, with 10 bases between the two germline ends. The CDR3 sequence is 13 residues long. The germline CDR1 and CDR2 sequences are SNHLY and FYNNEI. The DNA of the CDR3 is TGTGCCAGCAGGACAGGAACTACCGGGGAGCTGTTTTTT. It yields the protein CASRTGTTGELFF.

In its sample, this clonotype was seen a few times. The rearrangement links TRBV30 to TRBJ2-1; D is undetermined. With 0 bases removed from V and 6 bases from J, the gap between germline ends came to 9 bases. Per germline, CDR1 GTSNPN and CDR2 SVGIG (reference sequence). This CDR3 region has 13 residues. CDR3: CAWSVTVPNEQFF. CDR3 DNA sequence: TGTGCCTGGAGTGTAACCGTTCCCAATGAGCAGTTCTTC.

This clonotype was observed at least ten times. The rearrangement joins TRBV7-9 to TRBJ2-7; D unresolved. V was clipped by 6 bases and J by 6 bases, with 12 bases between them. The CDR3 totals 12 residues. CDR1 SEHNR and CDR2 FQNEAQ come from the germline V gene (reference sequence). The CDR3 reads CASRAIGSEQYF. The DNA of the CDR3 is TGTGCCAGCAGAGCCATAGGATCCGAGCAGTACTTC.

A remark on this clonotype: The junction does not match germline at one end; this may be a read error. The gene calls are TRBV5-3 and TRBJ1-1; D remains unclear. TRBV5-3 is recorded as an ORF, its role being uncertain. CDR3 length: 13 residues. This CDR3 reads CASSFGSATEAFF. CDR3 nucleotides: TGTGCCAGCAGCTTCGGATCGGCCACTGAAGCTTTCTTT.

This clonotype has at least ten counts. The chain joins TRBV5-1 to TRBJ2-7; either TRBD1 or TRBD2 may fit D (6 bases each). The germline V gene encodes CDR1 SGHRS and CDR2 YFSETQ. The CDR3 covers 15 residues. V was shortened by 1 base and J by 4 bases, with 15 bases between the two germline ends. The CDR3 spells CASSLLVGGPYEQYF. The CDR3, as DNA: TGCGCCAGCAGCTTGCTGGTGGGGGGCCCGTACGAGCAGTACTTC.